These T cell receptor beta chains were read from a single sample in a study of neurological immune-mediated disorders. In TCRdb, the 5' RACE reads were re-called with MiXCR into one record per CDR3 protein. This repertoire shows about 49,000 distinct CDR3 sequences, roughly 8.3% found once; its top ten account for over 1.5%. Material: PBMCs. Receptors were obtained from a woman aged 40 to 49 in good health. Each CDR3 is given with its conserved first and last residue. D genes are given only for firm matches. Part of the rows lack a size; the others show once, few, many or a class for expanded clones.

d_gene,v_gene,j_gene,abundance,CDR3nt,CDR3aa
-,TRBV7-2,TRBJ2-7,many,TGTGCCAGCAGCTTAGCTCCGACAGGCCAGCACGAGCAGTACTTC,CASSLAPTGQHEQYF
-,TRBV6-2/TRBV6-3,TRBJ1-1,-,TGTGCCAGCACCTTTATGGGCCTGAACACTGAAGCTTTCTTT,CASTFMGLNTEAFF
-,TRBV6-5,TRBJ1-5,-,TGTGCCAGCATGGCCTTGGGAAGCAATCAGCCCCAGCATTTT,CASMALGSNQPQHF
-,TRBV10-1,TRBJ1-1,many,TGCGCCAGCAGTAAGACAGCGAACACTGAAGCTTTCTTT,CASSKTANTEAFF
-,TRBV6-2/TRBV6-3,TRBJ2-1,many,TGTGCCAGCAGTTACCTATACAGGAACAATGAGCAGTTCTTC,CASSYLYRNNEQFF
-,TRBV7-2,TRBJ2-5,many,TGTGCCAGCAGCTTAGTTGGCGATCTGGACTCTGAAGAGACCCAGTACTTC,CASSLVGDLDSEETQYF
TRBD1,TRBV5-1,TRBJ2-2,many,TGCGCCAGCAGCTTGGCCACACAGGGGGCGCCCGGGGAGCTGTTTTTT,CASSLATQGAPGELFF
-,TRBV13,TRBJ2-4,-,TGTGCCAGTAGCTACCGACAGCGTCTAGCCAAAAACATTCAGTACTTC,CASSYRQRLAKNIQYF
TRBD1,TRBV29-1,TRBJ2-5,many,TGCAGCGTTGGGGGACAGCTCCAAGAGACCCAGTACTTC,CSVGGQLQETQYF
-,TRBV12-3/TRBV12-4,TRBJ1-1,many,TGTGCCAGCAGTATCGCAAGGGTTCCTTTCTTT,CASSIARVPFF
-,TRBV7-8,TRBJ1-1,many,TGTGCCAGCAGCGTCGGCACCTTGAACACTGAAGCTTTCTTT,CASSVGTLNTEAFF